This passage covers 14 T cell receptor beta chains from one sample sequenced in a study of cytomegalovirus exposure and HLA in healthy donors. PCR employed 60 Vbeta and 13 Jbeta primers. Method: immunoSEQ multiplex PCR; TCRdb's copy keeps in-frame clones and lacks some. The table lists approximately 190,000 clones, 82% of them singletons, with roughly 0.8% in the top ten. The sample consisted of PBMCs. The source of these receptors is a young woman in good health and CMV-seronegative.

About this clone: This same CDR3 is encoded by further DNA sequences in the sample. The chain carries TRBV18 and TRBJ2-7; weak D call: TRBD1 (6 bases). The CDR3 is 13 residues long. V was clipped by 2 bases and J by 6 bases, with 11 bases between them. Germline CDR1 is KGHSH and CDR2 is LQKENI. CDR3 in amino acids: CASSPGQGREQYF. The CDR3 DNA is TGTGCCAGCTCACCAGGCCAGGGGCGCGAGCAGTACTTC.

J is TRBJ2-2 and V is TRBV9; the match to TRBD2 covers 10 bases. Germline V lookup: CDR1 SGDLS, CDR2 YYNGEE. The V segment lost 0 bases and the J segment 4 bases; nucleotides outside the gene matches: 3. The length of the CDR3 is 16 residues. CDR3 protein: CASSVGLAGATGELFF. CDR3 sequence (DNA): TGTGCCAGCAGCGTAGGGCTAGCGGGGGCCACCGGGGAGCTGTTTTTT.

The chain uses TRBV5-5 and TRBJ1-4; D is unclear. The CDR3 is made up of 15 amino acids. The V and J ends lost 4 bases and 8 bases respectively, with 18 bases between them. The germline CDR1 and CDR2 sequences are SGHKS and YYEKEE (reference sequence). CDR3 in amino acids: CASSLPGERWEKLFF. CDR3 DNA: TGTGCCAGCAGCCTGCCCGGGGAAAGGTGGGAAAAACTGTTTTTT.

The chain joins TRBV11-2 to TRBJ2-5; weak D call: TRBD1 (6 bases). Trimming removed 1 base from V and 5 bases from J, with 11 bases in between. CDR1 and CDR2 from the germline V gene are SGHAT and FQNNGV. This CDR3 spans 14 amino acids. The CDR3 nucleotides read TGTGCCAGCAGCTTAGTCTCAGGGGAGGAGACCCAGTACTTC. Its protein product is CASSLVSGEETQYF.

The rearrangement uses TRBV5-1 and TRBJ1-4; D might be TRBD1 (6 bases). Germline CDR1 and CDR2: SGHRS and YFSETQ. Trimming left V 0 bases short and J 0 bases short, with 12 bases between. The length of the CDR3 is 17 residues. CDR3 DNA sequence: TGCGCCAGCAGCTTGGGGACAGATTCAGCAACTAATGAAAAACTGTTTTTT. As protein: CASSLGTDSATNEKLFF.

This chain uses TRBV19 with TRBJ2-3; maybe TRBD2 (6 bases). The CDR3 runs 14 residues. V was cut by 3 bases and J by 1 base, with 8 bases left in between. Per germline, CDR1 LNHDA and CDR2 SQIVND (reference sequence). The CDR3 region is CASSMSGRTDTQYF. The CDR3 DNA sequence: TGTGCCAGTAGTATGAGCGGGCGCACAGATACGCAGTATTTT.

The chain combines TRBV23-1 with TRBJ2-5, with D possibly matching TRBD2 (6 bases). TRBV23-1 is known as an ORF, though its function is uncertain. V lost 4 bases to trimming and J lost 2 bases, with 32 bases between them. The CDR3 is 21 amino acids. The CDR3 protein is CASSLRGGGSDTGTEQETQYF. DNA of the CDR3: TGCGCCAGCAGTCTGCGAGGTGGGGGGAGCGACACCGGGACGGAACAAGAGACCCAGTACTTC.

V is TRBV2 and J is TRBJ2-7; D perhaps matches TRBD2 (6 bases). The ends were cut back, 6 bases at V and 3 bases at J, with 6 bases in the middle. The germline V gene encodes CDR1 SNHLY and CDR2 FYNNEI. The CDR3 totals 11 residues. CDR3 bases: TGTGCCAGCAGGGAGGGCTACGAGCAGTACTTC. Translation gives CASREGYEQYF.

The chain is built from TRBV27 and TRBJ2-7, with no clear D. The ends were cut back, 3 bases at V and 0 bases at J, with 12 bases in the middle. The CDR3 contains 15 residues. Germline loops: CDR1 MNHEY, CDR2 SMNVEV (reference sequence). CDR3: CASSFDGYGSYEQYF. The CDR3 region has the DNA TGTGCCAGCAGTTTTGACGGGTATGGCTCCTACGAGCAGTACTTC.

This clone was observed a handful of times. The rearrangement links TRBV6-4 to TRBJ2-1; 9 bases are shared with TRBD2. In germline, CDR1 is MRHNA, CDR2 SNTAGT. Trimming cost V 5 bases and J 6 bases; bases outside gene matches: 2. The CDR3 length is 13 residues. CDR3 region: CASSTTSGNEQFF. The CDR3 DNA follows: TGTGCCAGCAGTACGACTAGCGGCAATGAGCAGTTCTTC.

The CDR3 loop is CASLGAALYTDTQYF. The CDR3 nucleotides read TGTGCCAGCTTGGGGGCGGCCCTTTACACAGATACGCAGTATTTT. This chain joins TRBV28 and TRBJ2-3, with D tentatively TRBD1 (6 bases). The CDR3 totals 15 residues. Germline values: CDR1 MDHEN, CDR2 SYDVKM. V gave up 8 bases and J gave up 2 bases, with 17 bases separating them.

CDR3 sequence: CAWSLGLAGYQETQYF. In DNA form, the CDR3 reads TGTGCCTGGAGTCTGGGACTAGCGGGGTACCAAGAGACCCAGTACTTC. This chain joins TRBV30 and TRBJ2-5; 13 bases are shared with TRBD2. The CDR3 extends over 16 amino acids. V lost 2 bases and J lost 0; bases outside the gene matches: 3. Germline assignment: CDR1 GTSNPN and CDR2 SVGIG (reference sequence).

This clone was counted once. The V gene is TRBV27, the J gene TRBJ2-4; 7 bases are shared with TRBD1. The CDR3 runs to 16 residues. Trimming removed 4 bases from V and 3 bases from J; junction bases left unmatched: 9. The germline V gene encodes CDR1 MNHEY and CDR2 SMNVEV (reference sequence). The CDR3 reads CASSSQIDRVKNIQYF. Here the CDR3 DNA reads TGTGCCAGCAGTTCTCAAATTGACAGGGTCAAAAACATTCAGTACTTC.

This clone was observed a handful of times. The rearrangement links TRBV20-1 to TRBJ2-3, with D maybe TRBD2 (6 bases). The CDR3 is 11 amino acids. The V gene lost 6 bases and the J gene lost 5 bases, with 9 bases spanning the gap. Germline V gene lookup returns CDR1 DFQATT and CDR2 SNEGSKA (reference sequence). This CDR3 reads CSAASVDTQYF. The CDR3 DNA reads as TGCAGTGCGGCTAGCGTAGATACGCAGTATTTT.